This entry describes one TCR beta chain. In the source study's methods: Estimation of nucleated cell counts relied on the amplification of reference gene primers. Libraries were prepared by immunoSEQ multiplex PCR; TCRdb keeps only in-frame clonotypes and omits some of them. V and J calls and clone size are copied from that table; D and trimming were computed from the DNA. This table holds 90,000 to 100,000 clones, 80% to 85% found once. The data originate from a study of blood T cell repertoires in COVID-19. Study information: Whether acute or convalescent, the COVID-19 samples came from the United States, Italy and Spain. T cells, B-cell-depleted T cells, or PBMCs provided the cDNA or gDNA that served as material.

The junction had 3 bases not matched to a gene; V was cut back by 0 bases and J by 4 bases. Germline V gives CDR1 SGHRS, CDR2 YFSETQ. This CDR3 has 14 amino acids. Source material: peripheral blood. V is TRBV5-1 and J is TRBJ2-5, with TRBD2 matching over 7 bases. The source is a man aged 55 to 70 with acute or convalescent COVID-19. CDR3 DNA: TGCGCCAGCAGCTTGGACTCGGGAGGAGAGACCCAGTACTTC. Amino acid sequence: CASSLDSGGETQYF.